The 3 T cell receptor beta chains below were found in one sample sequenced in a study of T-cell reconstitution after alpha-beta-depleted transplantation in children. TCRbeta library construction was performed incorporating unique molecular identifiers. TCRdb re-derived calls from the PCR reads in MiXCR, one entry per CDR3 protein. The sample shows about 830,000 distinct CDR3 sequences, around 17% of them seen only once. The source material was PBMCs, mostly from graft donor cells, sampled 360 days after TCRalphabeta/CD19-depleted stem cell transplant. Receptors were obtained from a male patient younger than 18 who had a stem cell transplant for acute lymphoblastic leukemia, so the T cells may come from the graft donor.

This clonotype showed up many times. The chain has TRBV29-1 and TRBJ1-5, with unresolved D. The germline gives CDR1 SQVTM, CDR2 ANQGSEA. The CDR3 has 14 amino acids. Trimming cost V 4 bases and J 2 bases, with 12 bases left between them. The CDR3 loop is CSVAEVMGNQPQHF. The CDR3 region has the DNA TGCAGCGTTGCGGAGGTAATGGGCAATCAGCCCCAGCATTTT.

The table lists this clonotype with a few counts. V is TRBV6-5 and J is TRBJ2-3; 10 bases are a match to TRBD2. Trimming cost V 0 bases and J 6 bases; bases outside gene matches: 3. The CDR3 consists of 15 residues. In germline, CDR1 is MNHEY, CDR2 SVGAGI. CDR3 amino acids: CASSYSLAGADTQYF. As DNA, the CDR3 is TGTGCCAGCAGTTACTCCCTAGCGGGAGCCGATACGCAGTATTTT.

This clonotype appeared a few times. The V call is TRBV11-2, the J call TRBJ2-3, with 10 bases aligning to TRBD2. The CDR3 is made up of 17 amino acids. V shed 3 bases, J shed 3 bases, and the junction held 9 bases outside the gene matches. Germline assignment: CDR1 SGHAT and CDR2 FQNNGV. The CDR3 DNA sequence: TGTGCCAGCAGCTTTTGGGCTAGCGGGAGTAGGACAGATACGCAGTATTTT. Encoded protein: CASSFWASGSRTDTQYF.